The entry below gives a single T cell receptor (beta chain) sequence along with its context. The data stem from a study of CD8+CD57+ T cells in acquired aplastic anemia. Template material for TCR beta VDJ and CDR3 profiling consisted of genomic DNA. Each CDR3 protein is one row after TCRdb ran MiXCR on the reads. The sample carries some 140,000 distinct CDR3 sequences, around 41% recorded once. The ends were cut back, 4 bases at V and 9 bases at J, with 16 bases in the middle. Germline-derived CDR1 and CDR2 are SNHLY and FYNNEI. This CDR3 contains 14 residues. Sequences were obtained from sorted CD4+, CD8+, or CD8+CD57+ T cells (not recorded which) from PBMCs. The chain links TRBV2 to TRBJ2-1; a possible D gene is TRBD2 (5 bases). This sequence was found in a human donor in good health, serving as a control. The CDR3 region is CASSAGITRAEQFF. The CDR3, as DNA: TGTGCCAGCAGTGCGGGAATCACGAGGGCTGAGCAGTTCTTC. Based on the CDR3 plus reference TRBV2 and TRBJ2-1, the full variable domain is EPEVTQTPSHQVTQMGQEVILRCVPISNHLYFYWYRQILGQKVEFLVSFYNNEISEKSEIFDDQFSVERPDGSNFTLKIRSTKLEDSAMYFCASSAGITRAEQFFGPGTRLTVL.